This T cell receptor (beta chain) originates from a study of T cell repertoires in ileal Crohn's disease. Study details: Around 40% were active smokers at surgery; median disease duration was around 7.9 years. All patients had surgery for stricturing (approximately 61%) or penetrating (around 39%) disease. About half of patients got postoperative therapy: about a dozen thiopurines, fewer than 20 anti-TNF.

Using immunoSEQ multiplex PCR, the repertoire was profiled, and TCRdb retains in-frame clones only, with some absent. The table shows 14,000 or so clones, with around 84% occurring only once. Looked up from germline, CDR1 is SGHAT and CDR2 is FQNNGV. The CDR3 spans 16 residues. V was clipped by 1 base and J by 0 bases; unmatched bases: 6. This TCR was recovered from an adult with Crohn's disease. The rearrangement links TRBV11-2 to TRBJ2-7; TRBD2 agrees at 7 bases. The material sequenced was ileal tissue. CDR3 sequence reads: CASSLAWGGDSYEQYF. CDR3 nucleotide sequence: TGTGCCAGCAGCTTAGCCTGGGGGGGGGACTCCTACGAGCAGTACTTC.